This T cell receptor (beta chain) was recovered during a study of blood T cell repertoires in COVID-19. Data came from immunoSEQ multiplex PCR; TCRdb stores just in-frame clones and leaves some out. The sample shows approximately 130,000 clones, almost 85% of them seen only once. The CDR3 has 16 amino acids. Trimming at V came to 4 bases and at J to 4 bases, leaving 9 bases not matched to a gene. Germline V gene data show CDR1 as SGHRS and CDR2 as YFSETQ. Sequencing was carried out using peripheral blood. This receptor was taken from a human donor in a cohort sampled during active COVID-19. This chain links TRBV5-1 with TRBJ2-3, with TRBD2 matching 10 bases. CDR3 nucleotide sequence: TGCGCCAGCAGCCCACCAGCGGGGGGGCAGGCAGATACGCAGTATTTT. Protein sequence: CASSPPAGGQADTQYF.